These 18 T cell receptor beta chains came from one sample sequenced in a study of T cell responses to AZD1222 COVID-19 vaccine. Produced via immunoSEQ multiplex PCR; TCRdb's table is partial and in-frame only. Of roughly 180,000 clones listed, more than 75% are singletons. The specimen was peripheral blood, collected on day 0 of MenACWY control vaccination. All receptors come from an adult in good health.

This chain connects TRBV29-1 to TRBJ2-7; no firm D call. V lost 3 bases, J lost 3 bases, and 6 bases lay in between. This CDR3 is built from 11 residues. CDR1 SQVTM and CDR2 ANQGSEA come from the germline V gene. The CDR3 nucleotides read TGCAGCGTTGAGAGTGACTACGAGCAGTACTTC. This translates into CSVESDYEQYF.

The chain uses TRBV5-4 and TRBJ2-1; D remains ambiguous. This CDR3 is built from 12 residues. V was cut by 4 bases and J by 10 bases, with 12 bases left in between. Germline CDR1 and CDR2: SGHNT and YYREEE (reference sequence). CDR3 loop: CASSLNNVEQFF. CDR3 DNA: TGTGCCAGCAGCCTTAATAACGTCGAGCAGTTCTTC.

The genes are TRBV6-1 and TRBJ2-2; tentative D call: TRBD2 (5 bases). Germline lookup yields CDR1 MNHNS and CDR2 SASEGT. The CDR3 loop spans 14 amino acids. The germline V and J ends were trimmed by 2 bases and 6 bases, with 10 bases remaining between them. CDR3 loop: CASSELAGAGELFF. The CDR3 DNA follows: TGTGCCAGCAGTGAACTTGCGGGCGCCGGGGAGCTGTTTTTT.

The chain carries TRBV7-8 and TRBJ2-2; 10 nucleotides agree with TRBD1. J gave up 3 bases and V 3 bases, and 7 bases lay outside the gene matches. Looked up from germline, CDR1 is SGHVS and CDR2 is FQNEAQ. The CDR3 contains 17 residues. DNA of the CDR3: TGTGCCAGCAGCTTCTTCAAGACAGGGGGCTACACCGGGGAGCTGTTTTTT. Translating it yields CASSFFKTGGYTGELFF. Full variable domain (outside the CDR3, taken from reference TRBV7-8 and TRBJ2-2): GAGVSQSPRYKVAKRGQDVALRCDPISGHVSLFWYQQALGQGPEFLTYFQNEAQLDKSGLPSDRFFAERPEGSVSTLKIQRTQQEDSAVYLCASSFFKTGGYTGELFFGEGSRLTVL.

The CDR3 sequence is CASSFQGETQYF. The CDR3 DNA follows: TGTGCCAGCAGTTTTCAGGGAGAGACCCAGTACTTC. The V gene is TRBV28, the J gene TRBJ2-5; D perhaps matches TRBD1 (5 bases). V was clipped by 3 bases and J by 4 bases, with 6 bases between them. Germline CDR1 is MDHEN and CDR2 is SYDVKM. The length of the CDR3 is 12 residues. The whole variable domain, filled in from reference TRBV28 and TRBJ2-5, reads DVKVTQSSRYLVKRTGEKVFLECVQDMDHENMFWYRQDPGLGLRLIYFSYDVKMKEKGDIPEGYSVSREKKERFSLILESASTNQTSMYLCASSFQGETQYFGPGTRLLVL.

This sequence joins TRBV2 and TRBJ1-4, with D unclear. The germline V and J ends were trimmed by 6 bases and 8 bases, with 10 bases remaining between them. Germline V gene sequence: CDR1 SNHLY, CDR2 FYNNEI. CDR3 length: 12 residues. The CDR3: CASRGPGEKLFF. CDR3 coding DNA: TGTGCCAGCAGGGGCCCCGGCGAAAAACTGTTTTTT.

This clone occurred once. This CDR3 is CASSLKFSYNSPLHF. The DNA for the CDR3 is TGTGCCAGCAGCTTAAAATTCTCCTATAATTCACCCCTCCACTTT. The chain joins TRBV11-2 to TRBJ1-6, with D unclear. V lost 2 bases and J lost 0, with 5 bases in between. Per germline, CDR1 SGHAT and CDR2 FQNNGV. This CDR3 comprises 15 residues.

The gene calls are TRBV27 and TRBJ2-5; 10 nucleotides match TRBD1. The CDR3 is 15 amino acids. V trimming: 0 bases; J trimming: 5 bases; junction bases outside the gene matches: 3. In germline, CDR1 is MNHEY, CDR2 SMNVEV (reference sequence). The CDR3 protein is CASSLSTGGGETQYF. In nucleotides, the CDR3 is TGTGCCAGCAGTTTATCGACAGGGGGCGGGGAGACCCAGTACTTC.

This clone appeared a single time. The chain couples TRBV7-2 to TRBJ1-5; possible D gene TRBD1, 5 bases. Looked up from germline, CDR1 is SGHTA and CDR2 is FQGNSA. The CDR3 is 15 amino acids. With 3 bases removed from V and 5 bases from J, the gap between germline ends came to 14 bases. CDR3 in DNA: TGTGCCAGCAGCTTGGGGCGGGGAGGGCATCAGCCCCAGCATTTT. Protein product: CASSLGRGGHQPQHF.

This clone appeared once. This rearrangement joins TRBV7-8 to TRBJ1-5; D call uncertain. The CDR3 has 17 residues. Germline V lookup: CDR1 SGHVS, CDR2 FQNEAQ. The ends were cut back, 0 bases at V and 5 bases at J, with 17 bases in the middle. The CDR3 sequence: CASSLADVRRDYQPQHF. The DNA for the CDR3 is TGTGCCAGCAGCTTAGCCGACGTCCGACGGGATTATCAGCCCCAGCATTTT.

V and J are TRBV25-1 and TRBJ2-7; D is undetermined. The CDR3 is made up of 15 amino acids. Germline loops: CDR1 MGHDK, CDR2 SYGVNS. V was cut by 2 bases and J by 4 bases, with 15 bases left in between. CDR3 residues: CASSEPRGAHYEQYF. The CDR3 DNA sequence: TGTGCCAGCAGTGAACCCCGCGGAGCCCATTACGAGCAGTACTTC.

The chain uses TRBV29-1 and TRBJ1-1; 8 positions agree with TRBD1. Germline values: CDR1 SQVTM, CDR2 ANQGSEA. The V and J ends lost 1 base and 4 bases, in that order; junction bases with no gene match: 8. The CDR3 contains 15 residues. For the CDR3, the DNA is TGCAGCGTTGAAGCCCGACAGGGGATCGGCACTGAAGCTTTCTTT. Translated, it gives CSVEARQGIGTEAFF. The entire variable domain, with the rest obtained from reference TRBV29-1 and TRBJ1-1, is as follows: SAVISQKPSRDICQRGTSLTIQCQVDSQVTMMFWYRQQPGQSLTLIATANQGSEATYESGFVIDKFPISRPNLTFSTLTVSNMSPEDSSIYLCSVEARQGIGTEAFFGQGTRLTVV.

The rearrangement joins TRBV5-6 to TRBJ1-2; D not certain. The CDR3 totals 13 residues. V was cut by 0 bases and J by 4 bases, with 7 bases left in between. Germline assignment: CDR1 SGHDT and CDR2 YYEEEE. The CDR3: CASSLAEPYGYTF. The CDR3 nucleotides are TGTGCCAGCAGCTTGGCAGAGCCCTATGGCTACACCTTC.

The chain links TRBV11-2 to TRBJ1-1; the D is unclear. Germline CDR1 SGHAT, CDR2 FQNNGV. Trimming took off 3 bases at V and 0 bases at J, with 20 bases between the two ends. The CDR3 spans 18 residues. The CDR3 DNA follows: TGTGCCAGCAGCTTTGGAGGGCTGTTGGGAAATATGAACACTGAAGCTTTCTTT. It yields the protein CASSFGGLLGNMNTEAFF.

The chain uses TRBV7-3 and TRBJ2-3; tentative D call: TRBD2 (7 bases). Trimming pared 4 bases from V and 4 bases from J, leaving 21 bases between. This CDR3 has 17 amino acids. Germline V gene sequence: CDR1 SGHTA, CDR2 FQGTGA. The CDR3 nucleotides read TGTGCCAGCAGCTCCCCAAATTACCCCGGGGGGCCAGATACGCAGTATTTT. It specifies CASSSPNYPGGPDTQYF. Variable domain in full (rest from reference TRBV7-3 and TRBJ2-3): GAGVSQTPSNKVTEKGKYVELRCDPISGHTALYWYRQSLGQGPEFLIYFQGTGAADDSGLPNDRFFAVRPEGSVSTLKIQRTERGDSAVYLCASSSPNYPGGPDTQYFGPGTRLTVL.

The chain employs TRBV5-5 and TRBJ1-1, with 12 bases identical to TRBD1. Germline CDR1 reads SGHKS; CDR2 reads YYEKEE (reference sequence). The V and J ends lost 4 bases and 3 bases, in that order; junction bases with no gene match: 10. The length of the CDR3 is 17 residues. Here the CDR3 reads CASSRMGQGALDTEAFF. CDR3 sequence (DNA): TGTGCCAGCAGCCGCATGGGACAGGGGGCTTTGGACACTGAAGCTTTCTTT.

The chain joins TRBV6-5 to TRBJ1-1, with D maybe TRBD1 (6 bases). CDR1 and CDR2 from the germline V gene are MNHEY and SVGAGI. The germline V and J ends were trimmed by 7 bases and 1 base, with 10 bases remaining between them. The CDR3 has 13 amino acids. The DNA of the CDR3 is TGTGCCAGCACTAAAGGGGGGAACACTGAAGCTTTCTTT. As protein: CASTKGGNTEAFF.

The rearrangement links TRBV30 to TRBJ2-7; D not certain. With 4 bases removed from V and 4 bases from J, the gap between germline ends came to 8 bases. Germline V gene data show CDR1 as GTSNPN and CDR2 as SVGIG (reference sequence). The CDR3 spans 11 residues. The CDR3 DNA is TGTGCCTGGAACACAGCGTACGAGCAGTACTTC. Protein sequence: CAWNTAYEQYF.